This T cell receptor (beta chain) was sequenced for a study of T cell responses to AZD1222 COVID-19 vaccine. Study conclusions and caveats: It should be noted that donors were predominantly white British and more often female, and clonal diversity was possibly underestimated.

The protocol was immunoSEQ multiplex PCR, while the TCRdb copy is restricted to in-frame clones and leaves out a portion. The sample has around 99,000 clones, 75% to 90% seen once. This clone was observed once. Its antigen is not identified. Per germline, CDR1 SGHDN and CDR2 FVKESK. V was pared by 4 bases and J by 6 bases, with 7 bases between. The CDR3 length is 11 residues. The source of this sequence is an adult in good health. The chain uses TRBV14 and TRBJ2-7, with D perhaps matching TRBD2 (6 bases). Here the sequenced sample was peripheral blood, taken on day 0 of AZD1222 vaccination. The CDR3 is CASSPGGEQYF. In DNA, the CDR3 is TGTGCCAGCAGCCCCGGGGGCGAGCAGTACTTC.